The T cell receptor beta chain under discussion was sequenced for a study of T cell responses to AZD1222 COVID-19 vaccine. A word on this clone: Its antigen is not identified.

The repertoire was sequenced with immunoSEQ multiplex PCR; TCRdb's copy has only in-frame clones and lacks some. The table includes fewer than 200,000 clones, approximately 91% detected once. Germline V CDR1 and CDR2: SEHNR, FQNEAQ (reference sequence). Trimming shortened V by 1 base and J by 4 bases, and 4 bases separated the two germline ends. The CDR3 covers 12 residues. Study conclusions and caveats: There were repertoire samples only from the period after the peak T cell response.

The source material was peripheral blood, sampled on day 0 of AZD1222 vaccination. The chain links TRBV7-9 to TRBJ1-1, with no clear D. This receptor was taken from an adult in good health. CDR3 sequence: CASSLDFTEAFF. In DNA form, the CDR3 reads TGTGCCAGCAGCTTAGATTTCACTGAAGCTTTCTTT.